This paragraph reports one T cell receptor (beta chain). The antigen remains undetermined. Using its own MiXCR run on the reads, TCRdb lists one record per CDR3 protein. Seen here are approximately 630,000 distinct CDR3 sequences, approximately 25% observed once, and the top ten hold around 8%. This record belongs to a study of T cell repertoires in cytomegalovirus infection. The overall study: Shared public TCR beta signatures pointed to both CMV infection and a matching HLA type. Overall study findings and caveats: HLA-C-restricted CMV clonotypes gave the most frequent clonotype in two of eight donors. Pooled public TCR beta family frequency picked out CMV carriers with the relevant HLA.

Trimming at V came to 3 bases and at J to 4 bases, leaving 5 bases not matched to a gene. Germline V gene lookup returns CDR1 WSHSY and CDR2 SAAADI. CDR3 size: 14 residues. This TCR was sampled from a human donor in good health (CMV status not recorded). Some clones in this sample may be carry-over from other donors' samples. Input material: CD8+ T cells from PBMCs. The chain employs TRBV10-2 and TRBJ1-2; 7 bases map to TRBD1. The CDR3 DNA sequence: TGCGCCAGCAGTGACATGGACAGGAGCTATGGCTACACCTTC. Its translation: CASSDMDRSYGYTF.